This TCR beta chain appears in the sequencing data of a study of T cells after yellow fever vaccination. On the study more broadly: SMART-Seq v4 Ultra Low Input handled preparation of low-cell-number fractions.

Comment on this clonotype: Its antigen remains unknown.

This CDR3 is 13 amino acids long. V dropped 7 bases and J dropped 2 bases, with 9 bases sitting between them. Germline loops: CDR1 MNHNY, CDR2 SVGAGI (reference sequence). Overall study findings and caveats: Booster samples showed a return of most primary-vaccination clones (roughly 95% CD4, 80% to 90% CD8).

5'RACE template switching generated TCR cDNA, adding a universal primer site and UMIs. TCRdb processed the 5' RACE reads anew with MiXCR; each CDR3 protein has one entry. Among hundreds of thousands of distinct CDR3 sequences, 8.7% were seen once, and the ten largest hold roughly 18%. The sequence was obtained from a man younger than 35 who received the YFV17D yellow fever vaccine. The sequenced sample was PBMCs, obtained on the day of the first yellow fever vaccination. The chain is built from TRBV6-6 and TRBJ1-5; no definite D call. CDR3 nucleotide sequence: TGTGCCAGCATACTCGACGGCAATCAGCCCCAGCATTTT. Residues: CASILDGNQPQHF.